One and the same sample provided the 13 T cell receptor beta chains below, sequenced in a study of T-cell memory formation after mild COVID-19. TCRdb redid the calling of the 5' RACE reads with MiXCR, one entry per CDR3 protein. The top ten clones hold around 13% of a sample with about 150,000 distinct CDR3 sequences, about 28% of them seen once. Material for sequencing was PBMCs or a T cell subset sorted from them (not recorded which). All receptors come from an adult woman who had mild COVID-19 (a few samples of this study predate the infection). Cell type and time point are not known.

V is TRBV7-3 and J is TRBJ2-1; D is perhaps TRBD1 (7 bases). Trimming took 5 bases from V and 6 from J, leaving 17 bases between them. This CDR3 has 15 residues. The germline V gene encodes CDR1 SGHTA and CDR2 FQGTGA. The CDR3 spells CASSDGGTAGNEQFF. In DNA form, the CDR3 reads TGTGCCAGCAGCGATGGGGGGACAGCTGGCAATGAGCAGTTCTTC.

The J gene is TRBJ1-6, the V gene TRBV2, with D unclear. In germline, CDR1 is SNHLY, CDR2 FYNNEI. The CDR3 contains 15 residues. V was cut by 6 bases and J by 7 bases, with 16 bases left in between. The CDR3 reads CASRTFKGGNSPLHF. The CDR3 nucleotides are TGTGCCAGCAGAACCTTCAAAGGAGGAAATTCACCCCTCCACTTT.

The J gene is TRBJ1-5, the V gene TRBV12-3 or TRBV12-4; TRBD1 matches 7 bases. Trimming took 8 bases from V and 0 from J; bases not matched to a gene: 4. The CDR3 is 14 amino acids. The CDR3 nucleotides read TGTGCCAGCGGGACAGAAAATAGCAATCAGCCCCAGCATTTT. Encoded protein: CASGTENSNQPQHF.

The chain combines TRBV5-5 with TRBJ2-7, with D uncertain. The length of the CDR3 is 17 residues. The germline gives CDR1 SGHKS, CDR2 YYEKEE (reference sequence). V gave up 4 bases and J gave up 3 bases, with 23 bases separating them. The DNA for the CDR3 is TGTGCCAGCAGCCCGCGTTATACCAGCACAATGGACTACGAGCAGTACTTC. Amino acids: CASSPRYTSTMDYEQYF.

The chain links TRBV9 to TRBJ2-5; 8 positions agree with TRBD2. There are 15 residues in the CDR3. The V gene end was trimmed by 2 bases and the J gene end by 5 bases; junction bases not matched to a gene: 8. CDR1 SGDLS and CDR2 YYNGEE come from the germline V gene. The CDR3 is CASSVGAGAGETQYF. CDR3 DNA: TGTGCCAGCAGCGTGGGAGCGGGAGCGGGTGAGACCCAGTACTTC.

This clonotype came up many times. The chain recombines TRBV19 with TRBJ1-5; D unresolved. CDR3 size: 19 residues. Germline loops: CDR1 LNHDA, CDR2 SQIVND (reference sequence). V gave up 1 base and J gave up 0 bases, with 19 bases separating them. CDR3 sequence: CASSIGKGMRPYSNQPQHF. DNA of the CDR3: TGTGCCAGTAGTATAGGTAAGGGAATGCGCCCTTATAGCAATCAGCCCCAGCATTTT. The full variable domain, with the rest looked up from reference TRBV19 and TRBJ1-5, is DGGITQSPKYLFRKEGQNVTLSCEQNLNHDAMYWYRQDPGQGLRLIYYSQIVNDFQKGDIAEGYSVSREKKESFPLTVTSAQKNPTAFYLCASSIGKGMRPYSNQPQHFGDGTRLSIL.

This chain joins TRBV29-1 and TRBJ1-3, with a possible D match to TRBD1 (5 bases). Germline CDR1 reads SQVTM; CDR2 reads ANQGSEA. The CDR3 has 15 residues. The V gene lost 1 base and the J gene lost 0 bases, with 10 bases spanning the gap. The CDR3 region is CSVEATRGSGNTIYF. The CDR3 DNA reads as TGCAGCGTTGAAGCTACGAGGGGCTCTGGAAACACCATATATTTT.

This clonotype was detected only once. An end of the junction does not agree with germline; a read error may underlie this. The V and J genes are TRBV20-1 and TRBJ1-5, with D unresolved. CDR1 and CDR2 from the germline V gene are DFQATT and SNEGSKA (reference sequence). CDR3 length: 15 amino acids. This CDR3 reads CSDRDPRGGNQPQHF. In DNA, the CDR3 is TGCAGTGATAGAGATCCCCGTGGGGGCAATCAGCCCCAGCATTTT.

The CDR3 loop reads CSVQGLADSYNEQFF. The CDR3 DNA reads as TGCAGCGTTCAGGGACTAGCGGATTCCTACAATGAGCAGTTCTTC. The genes are TRBV29-1 and TRBJ2-1; the match to TRBD2 covers 11 bases. The CDR3 runs 15 residues. Germline trimming cut 5 bases from V and 1 base from J; bases unmatched to any gene: 4. Germline V gene sequence: CDR1 SQVTM, CDR2 ANQGSEA.

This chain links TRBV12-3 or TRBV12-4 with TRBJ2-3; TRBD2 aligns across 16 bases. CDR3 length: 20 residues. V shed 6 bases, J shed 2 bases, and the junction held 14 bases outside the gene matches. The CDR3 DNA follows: TGTGCCAGCAGCCTCCAGTTGGGGACTAGCGGGAGGGGCCACACAGATACGCAGTATTTT. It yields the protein CASSLQLGTSGRGHTDTQYF.

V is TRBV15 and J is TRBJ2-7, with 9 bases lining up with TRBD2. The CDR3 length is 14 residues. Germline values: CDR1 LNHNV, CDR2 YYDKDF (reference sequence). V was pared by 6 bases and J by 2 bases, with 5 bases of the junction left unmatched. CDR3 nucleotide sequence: TGTGCCACCAGAAAGACTAGCGGCACCTACGAGCAGTACTTC. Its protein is CATRKTSGTYEQYF.

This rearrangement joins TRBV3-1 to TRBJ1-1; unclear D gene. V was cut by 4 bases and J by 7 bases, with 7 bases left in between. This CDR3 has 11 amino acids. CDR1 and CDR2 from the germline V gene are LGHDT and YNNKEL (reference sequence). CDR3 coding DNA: TGTGCCAGCAGCCCGGGAGGTGAAGCTTTCTTT. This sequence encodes CASSPGGEAFF.

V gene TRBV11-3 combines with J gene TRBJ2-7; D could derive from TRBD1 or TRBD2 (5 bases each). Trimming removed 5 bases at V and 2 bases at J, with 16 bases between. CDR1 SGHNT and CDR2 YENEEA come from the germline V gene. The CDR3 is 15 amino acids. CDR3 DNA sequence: TGTGCCAGCAGCCCTACCGGGGACCGTACCTACGAGCAGTACTTC. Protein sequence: CASSPTGDRTYEQYF. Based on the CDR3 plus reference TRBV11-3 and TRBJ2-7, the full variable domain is EAGVVQSPRYKIIEKKQPVAFWCNPISGHNTLYWYLQNLGQGPELLIRYENEEAVDDSQLPKDRFSAERLKGVDSTLKIQPAELGDSAVYLCASSPTGDRTYEQYFGPGTRLTVT.